Each of the 20 T cell receptor beta chains below was sequenced from the same sample in a study of CD8 T cells in ankylosing spondylitis. MiXCR was run by TCRdb on the 5' RACE reads, yielding one entry per CDR3 protein. This table has around 450,000 distinct CDR3 sequences, roughly 25% appearing once. Study findings and constraints: A TCR beta motif of several highly homologous variants appeared characteristic of ankylosing spondylitis blood.

Antigens for these TCRs are unknown. The sequencing sample was made of blood, either unsorted or a sorted T cell fraction (not recorded which). Every receptor here comes from a male donor with ankylosing spondylitis.

This sequence joins TRBV29-1 and TRBJ1-4, with 10 bases that match TRBD1. Looked up from germline, CDR1 is SQVTM and CDR2 is ANQGSEA. The CDR3 runs 13 residues. V was clipped by 5 bases and J by 8 bases; unmatched bases: 5. Here the CDR3 reads CSVFGTGDEKLFF. CDR3 nucleotide sequence: TGCAGCGTTTTTGGGACAGGGGACGAAAAACTGTTTTTT.

J is TRBJ2-7 and V is TRBV15; tentatively, D is TRBD2 (5 bases). The CDR3 consists of 14 residues. V was shortened by 0 bases and J by 2 bases, with 8 bases between the two germline ends. Per the germline V gene, CDR1 is LNHNV and CDR2 is YYDKDF (reference sequence). The DNA for the CDR3 is TGTGCCACCAGCAGAGATTTGGGAGCCTACGAGCAGTACTTC. Translation: CATSRDLGAYEQYF. Full variable domain (outside the CDR3, taken from reference TRBV15 and TRBJ2-7): DAMVIQNPRYQVTQFGKPVTLSCSQTLNHNVMYWYQQKSSQAPKLLFHYYDKDFNNEADTPDNFQSRRPNTSFCFLDIRSPGLGDTAMYLCATSRDLGAYEQYFGPGTRLTVT.

V is TRBV11-2 and J is TRBJ2-1, with 8 bases identical to TRBD1. Unmatched junction bases numbered 8, after V lost 6 bases and J lost 10 bases. The CDR3 is made up of 13 amino acids. Per germline, CDR1 SGHAT and CDR2 FQNNGV. The CDR3, as DNA: TGTGCCAGCAGTGGGACAGGCCTCTCCGAGCAGTTCTTC. It encodes CASSGTGLSEQFF.

CDR3 nucleotides: TGTGCCACCAGTGGAGGGGGCGAAGAAGAAAAACTGTTTTTT. This sequence encodes CATSGGGEEEKLFF. The chain carries TRBV24-1 and TRBJ1-4; 7 bases are shared with TRBD1. The CDR3 runs to 14 residues. The V and J ends lost 5 bases and 8 bases, in that order; junction bases with no gene match: 7. The germline V gene encodes CDR1 KGHDR and CDR2 SFDVKD.

The CDR3 region has the DNA TGTGCCAGCAGCGCAGGGGCTGGGGCCAACGTCCTGACTTTC. It yields the protein CASSAGAGANVLTF. The J gene is TRBJ2-6, the V gene TRBV11-2; TRBD1 might be the D (6 bases). The V end was cut by 5 bases, the J end by 2 bases, with 7 bases between. Per the germline V gene, CDR1 is SGHAT and CDR2 is FQNNGV. This CDR3 has 14 residues.

This clonotype was counted ten times or more. The chain joins TRBV29-1 to TRBJ2-7, with D maybe TRBD2 (6 bases). The CDR3 is 18 residues long. CDR1 SQVTM and CDR2 ANQGSEA come from the germline V gene. Trimming removed 0 bases from V and 7 bases from J, with 28 bases in between. The CDR3 loop reads CSVEERGRGMAIQREQYF. CDR3 coding DNA: TGCAGCGTTGAAGAGCGGGGCCGAGGGATGGCCATCCAGCGGGAGCAGTACTTC.

This chain uses TRBV29-1 with TRBJ2-1; 10 bases are a match to TRBD2. The trim removed 4 bases at V and 7 bases at J, leaving 4 bases unmatched. CDR3 length equals 13 residues. Germline CDR1 and CDR2: SQVTM and ANQGSEA. DNA for the CDR3: TGCAGCGTTGGGCTAGCGGGAGTGAATGAGCAGTTCTTC. Translating gives CSVGLAGVNEQFF.

The rearrangement links TRBV3-1 to TRBJ2-3, with D possibly matching TRBD1 (5 bases). This CDR3 has 16 residues. The germline gives CDR1 LGHDT, CDR2 YNNKEL (reference sequence). V shed 1 base and J shed 0 bases, with 11 bases lying between them. CDR3 bases: TGTGCCAGCAGCCAAGGGGCACAGGACAGCACAGATACGCAGTATTTT. Residues: CASSQGAQDSTDTQYF.

V is TRBV24-1 and J is TRBJ2-1, with 7 bases that match TRBD2. Germline V gene sequence: CDR1 KGHDR, CDR2 SFDVKD. The CDR3 extends over 16 amino acids. V was pared by 4 bases and J by 2 bases, with 7 bases of the junction left unmatched. The CDR3, as DNA: TGTGCCACCAGTGACCAAAGCGGGAACACCTACAATGAGCAGTTCTTC. It is translated as CATSDQSGNTYNEQFF.

The chain is built from TRBV6-1 and TRBJ1-5; 7 nucleotides align to TRBD1. Germline loops: CDR1 MNHNS, CDR2 SASEGT. Germline trimming cut 6 bases from V and 0 bases from J; bases unmatched to any gene: 11. The CDR3 spans 17 residues. The CDR3 nucleotides read TGTGCCAGCAGCCAACGGGACAGCTTGTATAGCAATCAGCCCCAGCATTTT. Translating gives CASSQRDSLYSNQPQHF.

The V gene is TRBV12-3 or TRBV12-4, the J gene TRBJ1-6; D gene uncertain. V lost 5 bases to trimming and J lost 10 bases, with 15 bases between them. The CDR3 is 14 amino acids. In DNA, the CDR3 is TGTGCCAGCAGTGACATGACGTCGGTCTCACCCCTCCACTTT. Amino acids: CASSDMTSVSPLHF.

This clonotype turned up a few times. V gene TRBV29-1 combines with J gene TRBJ2-1, with D perhaps assigned TRBD1 or TRBD2 (5 bases each). Germline V gene sequence: CDR1 SQVTM, CDR2 ANQGSEA. This CDR3 is built from 13 residues. Trimming shortened V by 7 bases and J by 7 bases, and 17 bases separated the two germline ends. CDR3 loop: CSAGTVLLNEQFF. The CDR3 DNA sequence: TGCAGCGCCGGGACGGTACTGTTGAATGAGCAGTTCTTC.

This rearrangement joins TRBV18 to TRBJ2-7, with 15 positions matching TRBD2. J was trimmed by 6 bases and V by 2 bases; bases with no gene match: 5. CDR1 is KGHSH, CDR2 LQKENI, per germline. The CDR3 covers 16 residues. CDR3 DNA: TGTGCCAGCTCACCAATGGGACTAGCGGGAGGAACCGAGCAGTACTTC. Protein sequence: CASSPMGLAGGTEQYF.

As DNA, the CDR3 is TGTGCCATCAGTGAGTCTACAGGGGGAGCTGTCAATCAGCCCCAGCATTTT. Translating gives CAISESTGGAVNQPQHF. The V call is TRBV10-3, the J call TRBJ1-5; 8 bases match TRBD1. Germline CDR1 ENHRY, CDR2 SYGVKD. The ends lost 0 bases at V and 3 bases at J; junction bases unmatched: 7. The CDR3 contains 17 residues.

The chain links TRBV3-1 to TRBJ2-5; tentative D call: TRBD1 (5 bases). The germline gives CDR1 LGHDT, CDR2 YNNKEL (reference sequence). V lost 6 bases and J lost 2, with 10 bases in between. The CDR3 spans 13 residues. Written as DNA, the CDR3 is TGTGCCAGCAGGCAAAGGGGACAAGAGACCCAGTACTTC. Its protein product is CASRQRGQETQYF.

In this sample, this clonotype turned up a few times. The chain links TRBV6-1 to TRBJ2-3, with D possibly being TRBD1 (7 bases). The CDR3 is made up of 16 amino acids. The V end lost 1 base, the J end lost 3 bases, and 14 bases lay between the germline ends. Germline V lookup: CDR1 MNHNS, CDR2 SASEGT. CDR3 loop: CASSEVLAGGTDTQYF. CDR3 nucleotide sequence: TGTGCCAGCAGTGAAGTGTTGGCAGGGGGGACAGATACGCAGTATTTT.

J is TRBJ2-3 and V is TRBV7-2; D remains unclear. CDR3 length: 16 amino acids. Trimming removed 1 base from V and 1 base from J, with 12 bases in between. CDR1 is SGHTA and CDR2 is FQGNSA in the germline V gene. CDR3 DNA: TGTGCCAGCAGCTTAGGAGCGAGCGTTCGCACAGATACGCAGTATTTT. Translated, it gives CASSLGASVRTDTQYF.

This clonotype was picked up many times. The chain has TRBV10-1 and TRBJ2-1; D perhaps matches TRBD1 (6 bases). The CDR3 length is 16 residues. The germline CDR1 and CDR2 sequences are WNHNN and SYGVQD (reference sequence). V was cut by 3 bases and J by 4 bases, with 16 bases left in between. The CDR3 spells CASSDPTGNGYNEQFF. The CDR3 nucleotides are TGCGCCAGCAGTGACCCGACAGGTAATGGGTACAATGAGCAGTTCTTC.

This clonotype has more than one count but fewer than ten. The chain recombines TRBV28 with TRBJ2-7; TRBD1 matches 10 bases. V was clipped by 5 bases and J by 6 bases; unmatched bases: 7. This CDR3 is 14 amino acids long. Germline lookup yields CDR1 MDHEN and CDR2 SYDVKM. Written as DNA, the CDR3 is TGTGCCAGCAGTCTCAGGACAGGGGGTATCGAGCAGTACTTC. Amino acid sequence: CASSLRTGGIEQYF. Filled out from reference TRBV28 and TRBJ2-7, the complete variable domain reads DVKVTQSSRYLVKRTGEKVFLECVQDMDHENMFWYRQDPGLGLRLIYFSYDVKMKEKGDIPEGYSVSREKKERFSLILESASTNQTSMYLCASSLRTGGIEQYFGPGTRLTVT.

V and J are TRBV5-1 and TRBJ1-3; maybe TRBD1 (6 bases). Germline lookup yields CDR1 SGHRS and CDR2 YFSETQ. The CDR3 spans 16 residues. Trimming left V 1 base short and J 4 bases short, with 15 bases between. In nucleotides, the CDR3 is TGCGCCAGCAGCTTGTTTGGGGGCGCGGAAGGAAACACCATATATTTT. It is translated as CASSLFGGAEGNTIYF.